This TCR beta chain was identified in a study of blood T cell repertoires in COVID-19. At the level of the study: COVID-19 samples collected from the United States, Italy and Spain covered acute and convalescent phases.

Per the study methods: Amplified reference gene primers provided the basis for estimating nucleated cell counts. Profiling relied on immunoSEQ multiplex PCR, and the TCRdb table lists in-frame clones only, not all of them. Clone size and the V and J calls come from that table; the DNA yielded D and trimming. The table lists 200,000 to 250,000 clones, about 80% of them singletons. In assigning cohorts, the study relied on participant-reported clinical history. The CDR3 runs 14 residues. This TCR came from a woman aged 45-65 years who had been exposed to COVID-19. The sample was PBMCs or T cells enriched from blood (not recorded which). The V gene is TRBV1, the J gene TRBJ2-5; the DNA was not used to check the table's D call, TRBD2. TRBV1 is termed a pseudogene. This CDR3 reads CTSSQAKRGETQYF. CDR3 in DNA: TGCACCAGCAGCCAAGCTAAGCGGGGAGAGACCCAGTACTTC.